The rows below give T cell receptor beta chains drawn from one sample of a study of blood T cell repertoires in COVID-19. Assay used: immunoSEQ multiplex PCR; TCRdb lists only in-frame clones, some missing. The profile shows around 160,000 clones, about 85% of them singletons. The material sequenced was peripheral blood. The source is a woman between 35 and 50 years old with active or convalescent COVID-19. Each CDR3 is given with its conserved first and last residue. Each record gives: J gene, clone size, V gene, D gene, CDR3 DNA, CDR3 protein. D genes are given only for firm matches. The size field is filled for only some rows; it gives once, few, many or a size class.

J: TRBJ1-5; size: -; V: TRBV28; D: TRBD1; DNA: TGTGCCAGCAGGGACAGGGGGCGAAATAGCAATCAGCCCCAGCATTTT; CDR3: CASRDRGRNSNQPQHF
J: TRBJ2-7; size: -; V: TRBV19; D: -; DNA: TGTGCCAGTAGTATTTCCGGGGGTCCCACCCCCTACGAGCAGTACTTC; CDR3: CASSISGGPTPYEQYF
J: TRBJ2-1; size: few; V: TRBV9; D: -; DNA: TGTGCCAGCAGCGTACAGAGCGGGTGGGCGCTAAATGAGCAGTTCTTC; CDR3: CASSVQSGWALNEQFF
J: TRBJ1-3; size: -; V: TRBV6-1; D: -; DNA: TGTGCCAGCAGTGAACAGAATCTCTCTGGAAACACCATATATTTT; CDR3: CASSEQNLSGNTIYF
J: TRBJ2-1; size: -; V: TRBV6-2/TRBV6-3; D: TRBD2; DNA: TGTGCCAGCAGCAAAGGGACTAGCGGGAGTAATGAGCAGTTCTTC; CDR3: CASSKGTSGSNEQFF
J: TRBJ2-1; size: -; V: TRBV5-1; D: TRBD1; DNA: TGCGCCAGCAGCAGAGGGACAGGGTCGTACAATGAGCAGTTCTTC; CDR3: CASSRGTGSYNEQFF
J: TRBJ1-5; size: -; V: TRBV10-2; D: -; DNA: TGCGCCAGCAGCCCCACAGGGACCAATCAGCCCCAGCATTTT; CDR3: CASSPTGTNQPQHF
J: TRBJ1-1; size: -; V: TRBV5-1; D: -; DNA: TGCGCCAGCAGCTTGGGGTCGGGGGTGAACACTGAAGCTTTCTTT; CDR3: CASSLGSGVNTEAFF
J: TRBJ1-5; size: -; V: TRBV10-3; D: -; DNA: TGTGCCATCAGTGAGTCGGGGCAGGTGTATAGCAATCAGCCCCAGCATTTT; CDR3: CAISESGQVYSNQPQHF
J: TRBJ1-2; size: -; V: TRBV7-2; D: TRBD1; DNA: TGTGCCAGCAGCTTAGTGACAGGGAATGGCTACACCTTC; CDR3: CASSLVTGNGYTF
J: TRBJ2-2; size: -; V: TRBV7-8; D: TRBD2; DNA: TGTGCCAGCAGCCCCGGACTAGCAAGCCACGGGGAGCTGTTTTTT; CDR3: CASSPGLASHGELFF
J: TRBJ1-4; size: -; V: TRBV28; D: -; DNA: TGTGCCAGCAGTTTAACCGGGATTAATGAAAAACTGTTTTTT; CDR3: CASSLTGINEKLFF